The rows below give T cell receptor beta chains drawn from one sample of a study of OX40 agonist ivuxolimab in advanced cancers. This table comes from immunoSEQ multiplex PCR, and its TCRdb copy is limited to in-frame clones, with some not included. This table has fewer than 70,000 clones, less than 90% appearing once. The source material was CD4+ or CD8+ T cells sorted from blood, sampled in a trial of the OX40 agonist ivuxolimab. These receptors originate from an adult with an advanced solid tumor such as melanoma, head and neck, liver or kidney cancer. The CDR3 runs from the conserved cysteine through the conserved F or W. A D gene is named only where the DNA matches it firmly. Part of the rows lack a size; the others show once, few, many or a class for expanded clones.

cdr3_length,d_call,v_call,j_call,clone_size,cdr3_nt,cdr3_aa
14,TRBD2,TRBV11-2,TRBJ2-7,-,TGTGCCAGCAGCTTAGATGGGGGAGGGCAGGGTCAGTACTTC,CASSLDGGGQGQYF
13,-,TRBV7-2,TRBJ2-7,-,TGTGCCAGCAGCCCCCAGGGATCTTCTGTGCAGTACTTC,CASSPQGSSVQYF
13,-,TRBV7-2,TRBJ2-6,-,TGTGCCAGCTTTTCACCTGGGGCCAACGTCCTGACTTTC,CASFSPGANVLTF
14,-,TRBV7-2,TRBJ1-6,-,TGTGCCAGCAGTTTTGATGGGGATAATTCACCCCTCCACTTT,CASSFDGDNSPLHF
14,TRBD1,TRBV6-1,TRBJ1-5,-,TGTGCCAGCAGTGGACAGGGGACTGATCAGCCCCAGCATTTT,CASSGQGTDQPQHF
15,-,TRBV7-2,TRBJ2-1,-,TGTGCCAGCAGCTTCGGTCCCACTAGAATCGGTGAGCAGTTCTTC,CASSFGPTRIGEQFF
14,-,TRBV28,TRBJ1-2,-,TGTGCCAGCAGTTCCCCGGGAGGGGAGGAAGGCTACACCTTC,CASSSPGGEEGYTF
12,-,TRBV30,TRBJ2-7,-,TGTGCCTGGACCGGACAAGGTTTTGAGCAGTACTTC,CAWTGQGFEQYF
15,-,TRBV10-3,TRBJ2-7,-,TGTGCCATCAGTGACTGGGTGGATAGCTCCTACGAGCAGTACTTC,CAISDWVDSSYEQYF
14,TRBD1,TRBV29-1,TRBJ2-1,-,TGCAGCCTCCTGGGGACAGGGTCCTACAATGAGCAGTTCTTC,CSLLGTGSYNEQFF
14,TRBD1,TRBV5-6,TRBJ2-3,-,TGTGCCAGCAGCATGACAGGGAGCACAGATACGCAGTATTTT,CASSMTGSTDTQYF
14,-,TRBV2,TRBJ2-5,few,TGTGCCAGCAGTGAACGCGAATGGGAGGAGACCCAGTACTTC,CASSEREWEETQYF
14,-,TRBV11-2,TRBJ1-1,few,TGTGCCAGCAGCTGGTACAGGGTTTGGGCTGAAGCTTTCTTT,CASSWYRVWAEAFF
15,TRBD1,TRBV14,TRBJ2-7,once,TGTGCCAGCAGCCAATCTTACAGGGGAAGGATCGAGCAGTACTTC,CASSQSYRGRIEQYF
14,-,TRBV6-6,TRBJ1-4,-,TGTGCCAGCAGTTACTCGGCAGGGGATGAAAAACTGTTTTTT,CASSYSAGDEKLFF
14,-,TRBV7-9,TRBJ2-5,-,TGTGCCAGCAGCTTAGGGACGGTTTTGGAGACCCAGTACTTC,CASSLGTVLETQYF
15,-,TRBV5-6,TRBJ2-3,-,TGTGCCAGCAGCTTATATTTCGGGGTTGCAGATACGCAGTATTTT,CASSLYFGVADTQYF
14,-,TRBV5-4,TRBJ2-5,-,TGTGCCAGCAGCTTGGAGATCAGGAAAGAGACCCAGTACTTC,CASSLEIRKETQYF
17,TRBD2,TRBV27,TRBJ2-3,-,TGTGCCAGCAGTTTCGGCGGGACTAGAGTTCCTCCAGATACGCAGTATTTT,CASSFGGTRVPPDTQYF
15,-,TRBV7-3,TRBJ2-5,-,TGTGCCAGCAGCTTAAATCCGGGGGCCCAAGAGACCCAGTACTTC,CASSLNPGAQETQYF
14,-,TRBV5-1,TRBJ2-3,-,TGCGCCAGCAGCCCTGGAGGGGACACAGATACGCAGTATTTT,CASSPGGDTDTQYF
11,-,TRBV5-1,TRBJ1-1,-,TGCGCCAGCAGCCCGGGATCTGAAGCTTTCTTT,CASSPGSEAFF
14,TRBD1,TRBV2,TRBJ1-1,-,TGTGCCAGCAGTGATAGGGACAGGGGCACTGAAGCTTTCTTT,CASSDRDRGTEAFF
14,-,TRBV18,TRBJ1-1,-,TGTGCCAGCTCCCTCCGGACAGAGAACACTGAAGCTTTCTTT,CASSLRTENTEAFF
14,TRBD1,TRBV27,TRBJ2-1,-,TGTGCCAGCAGTCCCCGACAGGGAAACAATGAGCAGTTCTTC,CASSPRQGNNEQFF
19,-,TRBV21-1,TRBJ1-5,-,TGTGCCAGCAGCAGTCGGCTTGGGGCCAAAAAATATAGCAATCAGCCCCAGCATTTT,CASSSRLGAKKYSNQPQHF
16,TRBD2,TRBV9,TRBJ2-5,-,TGTGCCAGCAGCGTAGGGACTAGCGGGATGGTGGAGACCCAGTACTTC,CASSVGTSGMVETQYF
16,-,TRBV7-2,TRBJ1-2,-,TGTGCCAGCAGCTTAGTCAGTGGGGGGGAGAGCTATGGCTACACCTTC,CASSLVSGGESYGYTF
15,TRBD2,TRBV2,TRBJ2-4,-,TGTGCCAGCAGGGGGACTAGCGGTGCCAAAAACATTCAGTACTTC,CASRGTSGAKNIQYF
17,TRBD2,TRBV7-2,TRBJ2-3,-,TGTGCCAGCAGCTTCTCGCCGACGGCGGGGGGGTGGGATACGCAGTATTTT,CASSFSPTAGGWDTQYF
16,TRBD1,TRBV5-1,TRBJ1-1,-,TGCGCCAGCAGCTTCGGACAGGGGGAAATGAACACTGAAGCTTTCTTT,CASSFGQGEMNTEAFF
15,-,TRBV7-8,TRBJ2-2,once,TGTGCCAGCAGCTTAGGCAGGGGCTACACCGGGGAGCTGTTTTTT,CASSLGRGYTGELFF
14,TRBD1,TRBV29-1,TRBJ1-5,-,TGCAGCGTCCCGGGACAGGGGAGCAATCAGCCCCAGCATTTT,CSVPGQGSNQPQHF
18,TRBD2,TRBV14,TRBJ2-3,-,TGTGCCAGCAGCCCGGGACTAGCGGGGGGATTAAGCACAGATACGCAGTATTTT,CASSPGLAGGLSTDTQYF
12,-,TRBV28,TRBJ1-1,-,TGTGCCATTAGCCGGGACACTCGCCGAGCTTTCTTT,CAISRDTRRAFF